These 9 T cell receptor beta chains came from one sample sequenced in a study of CD8 T cells in ankylosing spondylitis. Via MiXCR, TCRdb re-called the 5' RACE reads, giving one row per CDR3 protein. The sample includes about 250,000 distinct CDR3 sequences, roughly 32% of them seen just once. The sample consisted of blood, either unsorted or a sorted T cell fraction (not recorded which). These receptors were collected from a male donor with ankylosing spondylitis or in good health (not recorded which).

The chain employs TRBV6-1 and TRBJ1-2, with D possibly matching TRBD1 (5 bases). Trimming left V 5 bases short and J 4 bases short, with 14 bases between. This CDR3 comprises 14 residues. Per the germline V gene, CDR1 is MNHNS and CDR2 is SASEGT. The CDR3 DNA sequence: TGTGCCAGCAGTCCCGGGACTGCAGTCTATGGCTACACCTTC. Its translation: CASSPGTAVYGYTF.

This clonotype has only a few counts. The V call is TRBV29-1, the J call TRBJ2-7; 9 bases agree with TRBD2. Germline CDR1 is SQVTM and CDR2 is ANQGSEA. J was trimmed by 5 bases and V by 3 bases; bases with no gene match: 5. CDR3 size: 13 residues. The CDR3 bases are TGCAGCGTTGAGGGGACTAGCTACCACGAGCAGTACTTC. Its translation is CSVEGTSYHEQYF.

The chain combines TRBV29-1 with TRBJ2-7; possibly TRBD1 for D (5 bases). This CDR3 is built from 13 residues. The ends were cut back, 1 base at V and 5 bases at J, with 12 bases in the middle. CDR1 SQVTM and CDR2 ANQGSEA come from the germline V gene. The DNA of the CDR3 is TGCAGCGTTGAAGTGGTAGTAGGGGACGAGCAGTACTTC. Protein: CSVEVVVGDEQYF.

The chain links TRBV20-1 to TRBJ2-2, with D tentatively TRBD1 (6 bases). The CDR3 extends over 15 amino acids. The V gene lost 3 bases and the J gene lost 2 bases, with 13 bases spanning the gap. The germline gives CDR1 DFQATT, CDR2 SNEGSKA (reference sequence). DNA of the CDR3: TGCAGTGCTAGTGGGGACACACTCAACACCGGGGAGCTGTTTTTT. Protein product: CSASGDTLNTGELFF.

The rearrangement links TRBV27 to TRBJ2-1; perhaps TRBD1 as D (5 bases). Germline values: CDR1 MNHEY, CDR2 SMNVEV (reference sequence). Trimming removed 5 bases at V and 9 bases at J, with 14 bases between. The CDR3 has 13 amino acids. The CDR3 DNA reads TGTGCCAGCAGTGGCAGGGTGTGGGGTGAGCAGTTCTTC. Protein: CASSGRVWGEQFF.

The chain combines TRBV29-1 with TRBJ2-2; no clear D. Germline CDR1 is SQVTM and CDR2 is ANQGSEA. CDR3 length: 13 residues. V lost 5 bases to trimming and J lost 1 base, with 8 bases between them. CDR3 sequence reads: CSVLWGNTGELFF. The CDR3, as DNA: TGCAGCGTTTTGTGGGGGAACACCGGGGAGCTGTTTTTT.

This clonotype was counted a few times. This chain connects TRBV20-1 to TRBJ2-2, with TRBD1 matching 7 bases. The CDR3 spans 13 residues. V dropped 4 bases and J dropped 7; count of bases not matched to a gene: 6. Germline V gene lookup returns CDR1 DFQATT and CDR2 SNEGSKA (reference sequence). The CDR3 here is CSAKTDRIGELFF. The DNA for the CDR3 is TGCAGTGCTAAAACGGACAGGATCGGGGAGCTGTTTTTT.

There are a few counts of this clonotype. The rearrangement joins TRBV11-2 to TRBJ2-3; either TRBD1 or TRBD2 may supply D (5 bases each). Trimming removed 1 base at V and 6 bases at J, with 29 bases between. This CDR3 region has 20 residues. CDR1 is SGHAT, CDR2 FQNNGV, per germline. CDR3 region: CASSLGPGGGPKWLGDTQYF. CDR3 coding DNA: TGTGCCAGCAGCTTAGGCCCCGGTGGGGGACCAAAGTGGTTGGGGGATACGCAGTATTTT.

This clonotype showed up just a few times. The V gene is TRBV6-1, the J gene TRBJ2-3; possible D gene TRBD2, 6 bases. Germline values: CDR1 MNHNS, CDR2 SASEGT. The length of the CDR3 is 13 residues. V was shortened by 3 bases and J by 3 bases, with 7 bases between the two germline ends. The CDR3 DNA follows: TGTGCCAGCAGTGACGGGGGAACAGATACGCAGTATTTT. Its protein product is CASSDGGTDTQYF.